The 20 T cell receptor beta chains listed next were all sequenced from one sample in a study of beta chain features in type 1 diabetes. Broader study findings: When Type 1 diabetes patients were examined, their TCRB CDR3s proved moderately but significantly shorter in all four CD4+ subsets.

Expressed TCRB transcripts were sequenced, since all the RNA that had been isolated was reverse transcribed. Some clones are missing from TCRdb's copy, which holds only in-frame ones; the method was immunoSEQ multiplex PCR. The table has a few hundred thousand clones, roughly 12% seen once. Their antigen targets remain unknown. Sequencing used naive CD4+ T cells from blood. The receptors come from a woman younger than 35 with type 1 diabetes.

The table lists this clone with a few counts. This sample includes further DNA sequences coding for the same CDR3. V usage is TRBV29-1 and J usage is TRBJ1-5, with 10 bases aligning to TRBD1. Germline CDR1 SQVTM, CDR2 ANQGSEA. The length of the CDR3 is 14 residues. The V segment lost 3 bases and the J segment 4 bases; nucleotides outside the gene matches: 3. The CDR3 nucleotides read TGCAGCGTTGATTTGGGACAGGGGAATCAGCCCCAGCATTTT. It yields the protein CSVDLGQGNQPQHF.

The CDR3, as DNA: TGTGCCAGCAGCCTGCTCCGGGAGCAGTACTTC. Its translation: CASSLLREQYF. The chain couples TRBV14 to TRBJ2-7, with D unresolved. V shed 4 bases and J shed 7 bases, with 8 bases lying between them. Germline CDR1 and CDR2: SGHDN and FVKESK. This CDR3 is 11 amino acids long.

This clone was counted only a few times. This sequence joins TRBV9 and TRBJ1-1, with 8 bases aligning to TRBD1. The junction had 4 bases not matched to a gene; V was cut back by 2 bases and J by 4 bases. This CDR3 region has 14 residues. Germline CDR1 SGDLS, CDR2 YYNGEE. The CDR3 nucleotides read TGTGCCAGCAGCGTCCAGACAGGGGCCACTGAAGCTTTCTTT. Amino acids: CASSVQTGATEAFF. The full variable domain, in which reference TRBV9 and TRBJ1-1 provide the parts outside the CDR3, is DSGVTQTPKHLITATGQRVTLRCSPRSGDLSVYWYQQSLDQGLQFLIQYYNGEERAKGNILERFSAQQFPDLHSELNLSSLELGDSALYFCASSVQTGATEAFFGQGTRLTVV.

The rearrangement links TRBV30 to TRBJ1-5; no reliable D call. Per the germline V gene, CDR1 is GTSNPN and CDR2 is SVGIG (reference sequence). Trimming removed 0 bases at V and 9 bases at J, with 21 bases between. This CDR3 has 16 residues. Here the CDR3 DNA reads TGTGCCTGGAGTGTACTAGGCAGCGGGAACGGGCGGCCCCAGCATTTT. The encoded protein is CAWSVLGSGNGRPQHF.

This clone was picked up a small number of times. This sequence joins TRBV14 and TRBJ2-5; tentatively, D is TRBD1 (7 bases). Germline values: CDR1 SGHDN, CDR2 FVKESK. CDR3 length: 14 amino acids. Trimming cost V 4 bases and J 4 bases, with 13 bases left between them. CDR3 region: CASSPRQGGETQYF. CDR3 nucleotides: TGTGCCAGCAGCCCGCGTCAGGGGGGAGAGACCCAGTACTTC.

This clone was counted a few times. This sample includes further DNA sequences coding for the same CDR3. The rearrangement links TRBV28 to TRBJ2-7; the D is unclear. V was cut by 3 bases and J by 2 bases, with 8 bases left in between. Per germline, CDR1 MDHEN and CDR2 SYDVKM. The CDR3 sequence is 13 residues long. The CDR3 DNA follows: TGTGCCAGCAGTTTGGCAGTTCCCTACGAGCAGTACTTC. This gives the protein CASSLAVPYEQYF.

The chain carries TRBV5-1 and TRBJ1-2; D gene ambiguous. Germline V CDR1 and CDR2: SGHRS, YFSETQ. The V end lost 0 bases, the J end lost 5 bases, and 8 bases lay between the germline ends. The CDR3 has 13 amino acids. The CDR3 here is CASSLDSGYGYTF. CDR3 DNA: TGCGCCAGCAGCTTGGATAGTGGTTATGGCTACACCTTC.

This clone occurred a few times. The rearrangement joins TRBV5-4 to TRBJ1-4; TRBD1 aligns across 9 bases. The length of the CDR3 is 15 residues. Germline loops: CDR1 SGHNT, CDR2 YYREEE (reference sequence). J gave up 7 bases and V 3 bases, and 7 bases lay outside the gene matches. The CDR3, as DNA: TGTGCCAGCAGCTCGAGGACAGGGGTCACTGAAAAACTGTTTTTT. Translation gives CASSSRTGVTEKLFF.

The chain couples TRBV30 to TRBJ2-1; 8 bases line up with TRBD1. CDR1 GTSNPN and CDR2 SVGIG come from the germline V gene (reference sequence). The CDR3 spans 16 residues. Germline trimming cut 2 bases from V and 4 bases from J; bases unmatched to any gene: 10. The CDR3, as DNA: TGTGCCTGGAGTCTGGTGGCGGGACAGGTTTACAATGAGCAGTTCTTC. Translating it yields CAWSLVAGQVYNEQFF.

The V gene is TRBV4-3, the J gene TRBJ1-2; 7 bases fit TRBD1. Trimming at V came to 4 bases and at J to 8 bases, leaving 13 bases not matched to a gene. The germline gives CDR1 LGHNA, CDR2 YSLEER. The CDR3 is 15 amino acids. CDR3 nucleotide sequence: TGCGCCAGCAGCCCGGACAGGATGGCGGGCTACGGCTACACCTTC. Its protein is CASSPDRMAGYGYTF.

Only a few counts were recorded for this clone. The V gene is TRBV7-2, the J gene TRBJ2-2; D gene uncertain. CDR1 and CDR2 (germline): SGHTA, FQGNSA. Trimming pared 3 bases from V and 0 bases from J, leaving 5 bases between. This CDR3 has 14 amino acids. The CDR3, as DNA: TGTGCCAGCAGCTTCTCCCCGAACACCGGGGAGCTGTTTTTT. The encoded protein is CASSFSPNTGELFF. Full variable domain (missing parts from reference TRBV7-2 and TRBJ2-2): GAGVSQSPSNKVTEKGKDVELRCDPISGHTALYWYRQSLGQGLEFLIYFQGNSAPDKSGLPSDRFSAERTGGSVSTLTIQRTQQEDSAVYLCASSFSPNTGELFFGEGSRLTVL.

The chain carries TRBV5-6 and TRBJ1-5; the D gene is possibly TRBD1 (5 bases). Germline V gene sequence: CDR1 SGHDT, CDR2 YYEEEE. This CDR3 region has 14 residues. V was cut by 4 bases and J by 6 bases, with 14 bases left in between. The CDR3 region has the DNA TGTGCCAGCAGCCCTCGGACATCGGCTCAGCCCCAGCATTTT. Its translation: CASSPRTSAQPQHF.

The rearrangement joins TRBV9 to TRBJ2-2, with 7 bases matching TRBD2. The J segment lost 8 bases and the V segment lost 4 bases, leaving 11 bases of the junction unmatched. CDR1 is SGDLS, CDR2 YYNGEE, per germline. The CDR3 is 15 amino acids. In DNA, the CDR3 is TGTGCCAGCAGCCCCCCCGGGGGGACCCCTGGGGAGCTGTTTTTT. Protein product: CASSPPGGTPGELFF.

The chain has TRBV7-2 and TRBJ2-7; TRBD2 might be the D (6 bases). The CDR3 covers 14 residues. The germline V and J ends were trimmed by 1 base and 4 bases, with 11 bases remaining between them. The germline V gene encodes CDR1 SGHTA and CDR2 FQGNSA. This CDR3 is CASSLVEGWYEQYF. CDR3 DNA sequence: TGTGCCAGCAGCTTAGTGGAGGGGTGGTACGAGCAGTACTTC.

The CDR3 region is CASSPSGTPSYGYTF. CDR3 bases: TGTGCCAGCTCACCATCCGGGACACCCAGCTATGGCTACACCTTC. The chain couples TRBV18 to TRBJ1-2; D might be TRBD1 (6 bases). Trimming took 2 bases from V and 4 from J, leaving 14 bases between them. From germline, CDR1 is KGHSH and CDR2 LQKENI. The CDR3 length is 15 residues.

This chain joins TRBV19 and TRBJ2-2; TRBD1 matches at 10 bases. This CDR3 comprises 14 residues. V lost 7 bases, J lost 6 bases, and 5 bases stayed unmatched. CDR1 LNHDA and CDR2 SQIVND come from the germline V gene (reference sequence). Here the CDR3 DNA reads TGTGCCAGTATAGACAGGGGGCGGGCCGGGGAGCTGTTTTTT. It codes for CASIDRGRAGELFF.

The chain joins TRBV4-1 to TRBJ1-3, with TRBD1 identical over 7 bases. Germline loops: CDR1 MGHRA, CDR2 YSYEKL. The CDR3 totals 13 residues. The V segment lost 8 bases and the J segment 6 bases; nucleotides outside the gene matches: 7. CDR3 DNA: TGCGCCAGCCGACGACAGGGCCAAAACACCATATATTTT. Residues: CASRRQGQNTIYF.

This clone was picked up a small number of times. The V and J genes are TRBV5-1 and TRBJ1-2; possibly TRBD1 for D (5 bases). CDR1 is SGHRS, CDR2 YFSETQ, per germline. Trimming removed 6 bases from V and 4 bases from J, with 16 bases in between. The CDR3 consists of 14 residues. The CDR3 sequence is CASTESGASYGYTF. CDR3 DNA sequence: TGCGCCAGCACCGAGAGCGGGGCGAGCTATGGCTACACCTTC.

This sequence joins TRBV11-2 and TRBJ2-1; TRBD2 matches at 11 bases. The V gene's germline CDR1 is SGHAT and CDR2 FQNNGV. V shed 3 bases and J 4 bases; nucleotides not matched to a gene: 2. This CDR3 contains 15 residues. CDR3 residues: CASSFSGGAYNEQFF. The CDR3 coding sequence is TGTGCCAGCAGCTTTAGCGGGGGGGCATACAATGAGCAGTTCTTC.

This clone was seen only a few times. CDR3 residues: CASSPQRVPDTQYF. The CDR3 DNA reads as TGTGCCAGCAGTCCCCAGCGTGTCCCAGATACGCAGTATTTT. V and J are TRBV27 and TRBJ2-3; D is unresolved. The V end lost 5 bases, the J end lost 4 bases, and 13 bases lay between the germline ends. The germline gives CDR1 MNHEY, CDR2 SMNVEV (reference sequence). This CDR3 is built from 14 residues.